This T cell receptor (beta chain) emerged from a study of blood T cells in healthy people across ages (dated by TCRdb to 2015 to 2017). At the level of the whole study: In model experiments, template switching captured about one uniquely barcoded TCR beta cDNA molecule for every two T cells. The study measured age-related changes in TCR beta repertoire diversity using deep sequencing normalized with unique cDNA molecular identifiers. The donors were split into four age groups: young (average 16 years), middle-aged (roughly 40), aged (about 62) and long-lived (approximately 89). Donors of different ages were randomly distributed across sequencing lanes to avoid experimental bias. Using the same blood draw, the study looked at two additional independent replicas of 1 million unique cDNA reads for two donors, one aged 18 to 30 and the other aged 80 or older. What the work shows at the level of the full study, not this receptor alone: There was a strong correlation between observed TCR beta diversity and the percentage of naive T cells measured by flow cytometry. As age increased, observed TCR beta diversity per million T cells dropped in a roughly linear way, and a significant reduction was already evident by age 40. Estimates of total diversity based on one million sequenced T cells were regarded as lower bounds and as underestimates. Compared with the aged group, the long-lived group had more naive CD4+ T cells, fewer expanded clones and increased TCR diversity, a pattern suggesting age selection. Because the CMV infection status of the donors was unknown, age-related changes in expanded clonotypes may potentially have been confounded. Since profiling was done on bulk unsorted PBMCs, naive and antigen-experienced compartments could not be conclusively compared.

Library prep was done by 5' RACE. These reads were obtained on an Illumina HiSeq 2500. A second about 7 to 12 cycle PCR used a sample-barcoded 5' primer and a J-beta primer mix. A template-switch 5' adaptor carrying 12 random nucleotides introduced a unique molecular identifier onto each TCR beta cDNA molecule. Each sample yielded at least 3 million CDR3-containing paired-end reads. First-strand cDNA was synthesized from all RNA with the Mint cDNA synthesis kit, primed by a TRBC-specific oligonucleotide. After uracil-DNA glycosylase treatment, a first 18-cycle PCR used universal primers M1SS and BC2_uni_R on all cDNA. Regarding the original processing steps: For normalization, 1 million high-quality reads were randomly selected from each sample, with every read carrying a distinct molecular identifier. Instead of being binned into consensus sequences, reads with shared molecular identifiers were discarded. MiTCR, with a Q25 quality threshold and the strictest error-elimination algorithm, was used for CDR3 identification, clonotype clustering and error correction. A nonparametric unseen species model with Euler transformation was used to estimate a lower bound on total TCR beta diversity. TCRdb reworked the public reads: Q25 trimming with fastp, MiXCR clone assembly, productive beta chains retained. Rows merge per CDR3 protein into single entries with the most common DNA and genes. These V and J calls derive from TCRdb rather than the authors' analysis. Present in this sample are 790,000 or so distinct CDR3 sequences, 45% to 70% of which were seen just once. 20% to 30% of the sample is taken by the ten largest.

Note on this clonotype: The clone's antigen remains unknown. No quality values exist for individual bases; no much larger clone is one base distant.

Systemically healthy Caucasian individuals from Russia, about 38 in total and aged about 6 to 100 years, were included as donors. Ten milliliters of peripheral blood were drawn from each donor into EDTA-treated Vacutainer tubes. Ficoll-Paque density-gradient centrifugation was used to isolate PBMCs, with at least 7 million per sample. Total RNA was extracted from PBMCs with Trizol reagent, with at least 6 micrograms obtained per sample. For every donor, flow cytometry on a PBMC aliquot measured the percentage of naive CD45RAhigh/CD27high T cells. Input material: blood. This TCR came from a man aged 35 to 55 in good health.

The bases are TGCAGCGGCGTTGGACAGGGAGAGACCCAGTACTTC. Translation gives CSGVGQGETQYF. The chain couples TRBV29-1 to TRBJ2-5, with TRBD1 matching 8 junction bases. For CDR1 and CDR2, the germline V gene lists SQVTM and ANQGSEA. The V end gives up 7 bases and the J end 4 bases, leaving 5 bases in the junction not matched to a gene. Inclusive of the bounding cysteine and phenylalanine, the CDR3 is 12 residues long. Only the CDR3 DNA stays, 36 bases, in frame from base 1. The full variable domain, completed from the reference TRBV29-1 and TRBJ2-5 proteins outside the CDR3, reads SAVISQKPSRDICQRGTSLTIQCQVDSQVTMMFWYRQQPGQSLTLIATANQGSEATYESGFVIDKFPISRPNLTFSTLTVSNMSPEDSSIYLCSGVGQGETQYFGPGTRLLVL.